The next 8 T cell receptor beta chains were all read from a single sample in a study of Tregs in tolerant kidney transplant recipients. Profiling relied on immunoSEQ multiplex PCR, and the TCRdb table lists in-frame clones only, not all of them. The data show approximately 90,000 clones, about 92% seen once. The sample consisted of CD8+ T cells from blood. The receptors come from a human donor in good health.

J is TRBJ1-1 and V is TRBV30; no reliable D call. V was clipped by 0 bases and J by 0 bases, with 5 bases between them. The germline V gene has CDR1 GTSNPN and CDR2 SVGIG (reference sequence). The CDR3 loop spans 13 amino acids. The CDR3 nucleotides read TGTGCCTGGAGTGTAGGACTGAACACTGAAGCTTTCTTT. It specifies CAWSVGLNTEAFF.

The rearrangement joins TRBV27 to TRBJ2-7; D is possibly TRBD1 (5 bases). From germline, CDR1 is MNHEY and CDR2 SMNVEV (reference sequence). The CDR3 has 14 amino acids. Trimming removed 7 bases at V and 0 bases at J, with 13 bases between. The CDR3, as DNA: TGTGCCAGCACGGGCAGGGAAAGCTCCTACGAGCAGTACTTC. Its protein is CASTGRESSYEQYF.

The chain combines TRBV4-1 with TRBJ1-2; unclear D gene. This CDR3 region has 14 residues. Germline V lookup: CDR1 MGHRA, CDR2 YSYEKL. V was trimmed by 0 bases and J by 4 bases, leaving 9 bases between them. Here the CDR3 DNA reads TGCGCCAGCAGCCAAGAGGCCAAATTCTATGGCTACACCTTC. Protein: CASSQEAKFYGYTF.

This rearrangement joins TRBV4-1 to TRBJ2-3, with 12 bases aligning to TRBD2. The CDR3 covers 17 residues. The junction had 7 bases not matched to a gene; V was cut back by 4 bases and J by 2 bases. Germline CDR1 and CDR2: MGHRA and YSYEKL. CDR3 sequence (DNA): TGCGCCAGCAGCCCACAAAGGACTAGCGGGACCACAGATACGCAGTATTTT. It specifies CASSPQRTSGTTDTQYF.

The CDR3 reads CASSPSSGGATYEQYF. The CDR3 DNA reads TGTGCCAGCAGTCCGTCTAGCGGGGGGGCTACCTACGAGCAGTACTTC. This chain joins TRBV27 and TRBJ2-7; 12 positions agree with TRBD2. Germline lookup yields CDR1 MNHEY and CDR2 SMNVEV (reference sequence). V lost 5 bases to trimming and J lost 2 bases; unmatched junction nucleotides: 7. The CDR3 spans 16 residues.

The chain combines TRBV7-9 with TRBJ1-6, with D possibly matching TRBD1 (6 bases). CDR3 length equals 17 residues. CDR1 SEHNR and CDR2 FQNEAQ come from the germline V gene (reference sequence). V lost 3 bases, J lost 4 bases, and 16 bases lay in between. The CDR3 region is CASSFFGDTAYNSPLHF. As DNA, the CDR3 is TGTGCCAGCAGCTTTTTTGGGGACACGGCGTATAATTCACCCCTCCACTTT.

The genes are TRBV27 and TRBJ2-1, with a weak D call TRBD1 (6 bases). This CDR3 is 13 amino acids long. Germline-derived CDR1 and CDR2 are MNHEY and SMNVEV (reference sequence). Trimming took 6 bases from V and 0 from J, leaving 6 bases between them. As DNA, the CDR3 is TGTGCCAGCAGGACAGGCTCCTACAATGAGCAGTTCTTC. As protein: CASRTGSYNEQFF.

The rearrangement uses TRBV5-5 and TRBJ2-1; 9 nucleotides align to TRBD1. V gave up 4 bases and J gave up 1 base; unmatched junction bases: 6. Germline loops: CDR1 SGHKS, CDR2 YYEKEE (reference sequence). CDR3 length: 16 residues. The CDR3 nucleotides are TGTGCCAGCAGCCTAGGACAGGGGTTGTCCTACAATGAGCAGTTCTTC. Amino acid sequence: CASSLGQGLSYNEQFF.